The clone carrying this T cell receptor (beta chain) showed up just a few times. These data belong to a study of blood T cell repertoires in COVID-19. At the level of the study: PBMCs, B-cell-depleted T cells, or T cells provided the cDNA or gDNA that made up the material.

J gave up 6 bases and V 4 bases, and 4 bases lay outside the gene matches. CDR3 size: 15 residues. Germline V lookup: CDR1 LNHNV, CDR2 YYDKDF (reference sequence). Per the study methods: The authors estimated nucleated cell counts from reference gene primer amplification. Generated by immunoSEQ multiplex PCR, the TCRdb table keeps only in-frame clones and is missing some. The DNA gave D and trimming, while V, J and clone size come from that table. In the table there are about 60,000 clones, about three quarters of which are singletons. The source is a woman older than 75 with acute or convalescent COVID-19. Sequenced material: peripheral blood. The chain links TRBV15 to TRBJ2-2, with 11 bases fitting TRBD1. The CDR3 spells CATSTMGQGAGELFF. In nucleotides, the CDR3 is TGTGCCACCAGCACCATGGGACAGGGGGCCGGGGAGCTGTTTTTT.